Following are 29 T cell receptor beta chains from one sample sequenced in a study of cytomegalovirus exposure and HLA in healthy donors. The assay was immunoSEQ multiplex PCR, and TCRdb's table has in-frame clones only and misses some. This table has over 150,000 clones, 85% appearing once. Specimen: PBMCs. All receptors come from a man aged 18 to 29 in good health and CMV-seropositive.

This rearrangement joins TRBV4-1 to TRBJ2-1; possible D gene TRBD1, 5 bases. From germline, CDR1 is MGHRA and CDR2 YSYEKL. V was shortened by 2 bases and J by 7 bases, with 6 bases between the two germline ends. The length of the CDR3 is 12 residues. This CDR3 reads CASSQQGNEQFF. The DNA of the CDR3 is TGCGCCAGCAGCCAACAGGGAAATGAGCAGTTCTTC.

The V gene is TRBV7-6, the J gene TRBJ1-5; 7 bases are a match to TRBD1. Per germline, CDR1 SGHVS and CDR2 FNYEAQ. The CDR3 runs to 15 residues. Germline trimming cut 6 bases from V and 9 bases from J; bases unmatched to any gene: 14. In nucleotides, the CDR3 is TGTGCCAGCAGTCCCAGCCAGGGGGGCACTGGGCCCCAGCATTTT. This translates into CASSPSQGGTGPQHF.

The chain is built from TRBV5-1 and TRBJ2-1; D might be TRBD1 (6 bases). V was cut by 0 bases and J by 0 bases, with 10 bases left in between. Germline CDR1 SGHRS, CDR2 YFSETQ. The CDR3 length is 16 residues. The CDR3 sequence is CASSLEGDRSYNEQFF. The CDR3 region has the DNA TGCGCCAGCAGCTTGGAGGGGGATCGCTCCTACAATGAGCAGTTCTTC.

V gene TRBV18 combines with J gene TRBJ1-5, with 10 positions matching TRBD1. From germline, CDR1 is KGHSH and CDR2 LQKENI. CDR3 length: 15 amino acids. V lost 6 bases, J lost 4 bases, and 6 bases stayed unmatched. CDR3 loop: CASSPGTGENQPQHF. CDR3 DNA sequence: TGTGCCAGCTCCCCCGGGACAGGGGAGAATCAGCCCCAGCATTTT.

This sequence joins TRBV6-6 and TRBJ1-1; possibly TRBD1 for D (6 bases). There are 14 residues in the CDR3. CDR1 MNHNY and CDR2 SVGAGI come from the germline V gene (reference sequence). Trimming removed 6 bases from V and 5 bases from J, with 16 bases in between. The CDR3 region is CASSYGRGGTEAFF. The CDR3, as DNA: TGTGCCAGCAGCTACGGCAGGGGAGGGACTGAAGCTTTCTTT.

The genes are TRBV19 and TRBJ1-3; D ambiguous. Trimming cost V 8 bases and J 0 bases, with 11 bases left between them. The germline V gene has CDR1 LNHDA and CDR2 SQIVND (reference sequence). This CDR3 comprises 14 residues. The DNA for the CDR3 is TGTGCCAGTTGTCCAGGCAACTCTGGAAACACCATATATTTT. Its translation is CASCPGNSGNTIYF.

V gene TRBV2 combines with J gene TRBJ2-5, with TRBD1 matching over 8 bases. TRBJ2-7 matches the DNA end more closely, so the J call is doubtful. The CDR3 consists of 14 residues. Looked up from germline, CDR1 is SNHLY and CDR2 is FYNNEI. The CDR3 DNA is TGTGCCAGCAGTGATAGGGACAGGATCTACGAGCAGTACTTC. Protein product: CASSDRDRIYEQYF.

On this clone: Other DNA sequences from this sample encode an identical CDR3 as well. This chain links TRBV11-2 with TRBJ1-1; no clear D gene. CDR3 length: 13 residues. V gave up 0 bases and J gave up 4 bases, with 6 bases separating them. Germline V CDR1 and CDR2: SGHAT, FQNNGV. The CDR3 spells CASSLDRGTEAFF. In nucleotides, the CDR3 is TGTGCCAGCAGCTTAGACCGCGGCACTGAAGCTTTCTTT.

This clone was seen more than once but under ten times. The chain links TRBV7-8 to TRBJ2-2; TRBD1 aligns across 9 bases. Germline trimming cut 3 bases from V and 1 base from J; bases unmatched to any gene: 6. Germline V gene data show CDR1 as SGHVS and CDR2 as FQNEAQ. The CDR3 extends over 17 amino acids. CDR3 loop: CASSLTNRGRNTGELFF. As DNA, the CDR3 is TGTGCCAGCAGCTTGACCAACAGGGGGCGGAACACCGGGGAGCTGTTTTTT.

This rearrangement joins TRBV29-1 to TRBJ2-3; 7 nucleotides align to TRBD2. The germline V gene encodes CDR1 SQVTM and CDR2 ANQGSEA. After removal of 6 bases from V and 3 bases from J, the junction contained 6 bases not matched to a gene. This CDR3 is 13 amino acids long. The CDR3 sequence: CSVGGIVTDTQYF. The CDR3 coding sequence is TGCAGCGTCGGGGGGATAGTGACAGATACGCAGTATTTT.

The J gene is TRBJ2-1, the V gene TRBV28; 7 bases are shared with TRBD2. Germline lookup yields CDR1 MDHEN and CDR2 SYDVKM. With V trimmed by 3 bases and J by 6 bases, 8 bases remained unmatched. The CDR3 covers 15 residues. The CDR3 sequence: CASSLVLAVGNEQFF. The CDR3 region has the DNA TGTGCCAGCAGTTTGGTGCTAGCGGTCGGCAATGAGCAGTTCTTC. The full variable domain, its missing parts supplied by reference TRBV28 and TRBJ2-1, is DVKVTQSSRYLVKRTGEKVFLECVQDMDHENMFWYRQDPGLGLRLIYFSYDVKMKEKGDIPEGYSVSREKKERFSLILESASTNQTSMYLCASSLVLAVGNEQFFGPGTRLTVL.

The J gene is TRBJ1-5, the V gene TRBV27, with D possibly being TRBD1 (6 bases). Germline values: CDR1 MNHEY, CDR2 SMNVEV (reference sequence). V was shortened by 8 bases and J by 7 bases, with 18 bases between the two germline ends. The CDR3 runs 14 residues. CDR3 amino acids: CASSSRTVDQPQHF. The CDR3 coding sequence is TGTGCCAGCTCGTCAAGGACAGTTGACCAGCCCCAGCATTTT.

The gene calls are TRBV7-2 and TRBJ1-2; D is ambiguous. Trimming took off 7 bases at V and 8 bases at J, with 20 bases between the two ends. The CDR3 contains 14 residues. The germline CDR1 and CDR2 sequences are SGHTA and FQGNSA. The CDR3 DNA is TGTGCCAGCACGTACGGCCTCGGCGCCGGGGGCTACACCTTC. Translation: CASTYGLGAGGYTF.

The chain combines TRBV4-1 with TRBJ2-7, with D perhaps TRBD1 (5 bases). Germline CDR1 MGHRA, CDR2 YSYEKL. This CDR3 comprises 16 residues. Trimming took 2 bases from V and 0 from J, leaving 14 bases between them. CDR3 sequence: CASSQNPQAPSYEQYF. CDR3 sequence (DNA): TGCGCCAGCAGCCAAAACCCACAGGCTCCCTCCTACGAGCAGTACTTC.

V gene TRBV19 combines with J gene TRBJ1-1, with 11 positions matching TRBD1. Germline V CDR1 and CDR2: LNHDA, SQIVND (reference sequence). The CDR3 is 15 residues long. Trimming cost V 2 bases and J 4 bases; bases outside gene matches: 3. The CDR3 sequence is CASSIWGTGGTEAFF. The CDR3 region has the DNA TGTGCCAGTAGTATATGGGGGACAGGGGGCACTGAAGCTTTCTTT. Filled out from reference TRBV19 and TRBJ1-1, the complete variable domain reads DGGITQSPKYLFRKEGQNVTLSCEQNLNHDAMYWYRQDPGQGLRLIYYSQIVNDFQKGDIAEGYSVSREKKESFPLTVTSAQKNPTAFYLCASSIWGTGGTEAFFGQGTRLTVV.

The rearrangement uses TRBV5-1 and TRBJ2-7; the D gene is possibly TRBD1 (5 bases). The CDR3 spans 14 residues. Germline-derived CDR1 and CDR2 are SGHRS and YFSETQ. V shed 0 bases and J shed 5 bases, with 12 bases lying between them. CDR3 loop: CASSLVQVSNEQYF. CDR3 bases: TGCGCCAGCAGCTTGGTACAGGTGAGCAACGAGCAGTACTTC.

The gene calls are TRBV19 and TRBJ2-7, with D unclear. CDR3 length: 10 residues. Trimming took off 10 bases at V and 4 bases at J, with 8 bases between the two ends. Germline V gene sequence: CDR1 LNHDA, CDR2 SQIVND (reference sequence). The CDR3 spells CATPAYEQYF. The CDR3 DNA sequence: TGTGCCACCCCCGCGTACGAGCAGTACTTC.

This chain uses TRBV5-1 with TRBJ2-1; maybe TRBD2 (6 bases). Germline CDR1 and CDR2: SGHRS and YFSETQ. The V gene lost 0 bases and the J gene lost 2 bases, with 6 bases spanning the gap. This CDR3 contains 14 residues. The CDR3 reads CASSLGLAYNEQFF. CDR3 sequence (DNA): TGCGCCAGCAGCTTGGGACTAGCCTACAATGAGCAGTTCTTC.

This sequence joins TRBV27 and TRBJ2-1; 14 positions match TRBD2. Trimming at V came to 6 bases and at J to 8 bases, leaving 9 bases not matched to a gene. CDR1 MNHEY and CDR2 SMNVEV come from the germline V gene (reference sequence). The CDR3 runs to 16 residues. CDR3: CASRPGLAGDFHEQFF. For the CDR3, the DNA is TGTGCCAGCAGGCCGGGACTAGCGGGAGATTTCCATGAGCAGTTCTTC.

This clone was recorded a few times. This chain connects TRBV29-1 to TRBJ1-1; TRBD1 matches 8 bases. Germline loops: CDR1 SQVTM, CDR2 ANQGSEA. V was pared by 5 bases and J by 11 bases, with 10 bases of the junction left unmatched. The CDR3 sequence is 12 residues long. The CDR3 DNA follows: TGCAGCGTTTCCAACGGGGGACAGGAGGCTTTCTTT. This encodes CSVSNGGQEAFF. The full variable domain, with the rest looked up from reference TRBV29-1 and TRBJ1-1, is SAVISQKPSRDICQRGTSLTIQCQVDSQVTMMFWYRQQPGQSLTLIATANQGSEATYESGFVIDKFPISRPNLTFSTLTVSNMSPEDSSIYLCSVSNGGQEAFFGQGTRLTVV.

The V call is TRBV30, the J call TRBJ1-6, with unresolved D. From germline, CDR1 is GTSNPN and CDR2 SVGIG (reference sequence). There are 13 residues in the CDR3. The V gene lost 0 bases and the J gene lost 7 bases, with 7 bases spanning the gap. Here the CDR3 DNA reads TGTGCCTGGAGTGTACCCGGGAATTCACCCCTCCACTTT. This encodes CAWSVPGNSPLHF.

The chain uses TRBV19 and TRBJ1-1; D is undetermined. In germline, CDR1 is LNHDA, CDR2 SQIVND (reference sequence). The CDR3 is 13 amino acids. Trimming took 4 bases from V and 0 from J, leaving 6 bases between them. The CDR3 DNA reads as TGTGCCAGTAGTAGAGGGATGAACACTGAAGCTTTCTTT. Its protein is CASSRGMNTEAFF.

The genes are TRBV29-1 and TRBJ2-7, with D tentatively TRBD2 (7 bases). Trimming took off 1 base at V and 3 bases at J, with 19 bases between the two ends. The CDR3 extends over 16 amino acids. In germline, CDR1 is SQVTM, CDR2 ANQGSEA. CDR3 in DNA: TGCAGCGTTGAAGTACTAAGGGGGGCTAGCGGCTACGAGCAGTACTTC. Translation gives CSVEVLRGASGYEQYF.

Written as DNA, the CDR3 is TGTGCCAGTAGTACTACGGGCGGGAGTTGGGTCGGGGAGCTGTTTTTT. Its protein product is CASSTTGGSWVGELFF. The rearrangement links TRBV19 to TRBJ2-2; 7 positions agree with TRBD2. V gave up 4 bases and J gave up 7 bases; unmatched junction bases: 12. The germline CDR1 and CDR2 sequences are LNHDA and SQIVND (reference sequence). CDR3 length equals 16 residues.

The chain uses TRBV4-1 and TRBJ2-7; 8 positions agree with TRBD1. The J segment lost 3 bases and the V segment lost 4 bases, leaving 8 bases of the junction unmatched. The CDR3 covers 15 residues. From germline, CDR1 is MGHRA and CDR2 YSYEKL. CDR3 loop: CASSPEGTGNYEQYF. The CDR3 coding sequence is TGCGCCAGCAGCCCGGAAGGGACAGGCAACTACGAGCAGTACTTC.

In its sample, this clone was seen once. The rearrangement joins TRBV27 to TRBJ2-3; 7 bases agree with TRBD1. Germline loops: CDR1 MNHEY, CDR2 SMNVEV (reference sequence). The trim removed 5 bases at V and 6 bases at J, leaving 2 bases unmatched. This CDR3 contains 12 residues. DNA for the CDR3: TGTGCCAGCAGTATACAGGGGGATACGCAGTATTTT. This codes for CASSIQGDTQYF.

The chain combines TRBV4-2 with TRBJ2-3, with 12 bases matching TRBD2. CDR3 length equals 17 residues. Looked up from germline, CDR1 is LGHNA and CDR2 is YNFKEQ. J lost 5 bases, V lost 0 bases, and 6 bases had no gene match. The CDR3 loop reads CASSQELAGGPGDTQYF. The CDR3 DNA sequence: TGTGCCAGCAGCCAAGAACTAGCGGGGGGCCCTGGAGATACGCAGTATTTT.

This CDR3 reads CASQGTGNYGYTF. The CDR3 DNA reads as TGTGCCAGCCAGGGGACGGGCAACTATGGCTACACCTTC. The chain employs TRBV9 and TRBJ1-2; possible D gene TRBD1, 6 bases. V shed 7 bases and J shed 2 bases, with 12 bases lying between them. Germline V lookup: CDR1 SGDLS, CDR2 YYNGEE. This CDR3 has 13 residues. The complete variable domain, with remaining parts taken from reference TRBV9 and TRBJ1-2, reads DSGVTQTPKHLITATGQRVTLRCSPRSGDLSVYWYQQSLDQGLQFLIQYYNGEERAKGNILERFSAQQFPDLHSELNLSSLELGDSALYFCASQGTGNYGYTFGSGTRLTVV.

This chain connects TRBV9 to TRBJ1-1; a possible D gene is TRBD1 (6 bases). CDR3 length: 17 amino acids. Germline assignment: CDR1 SGDLS and CDR2 YYNGEE. Between the trimmed V and J ends, which lost 4 bases and 0 bases, there was a span of 19 bases. The CDR3 sequence: CASSPSDLSGVNTEAFF. The CDR3 nucleotides are TGTGCCAGCAGCCCCTCTGATCTTTCAGGGGTGAACACTGAAGCTTTCTTT.